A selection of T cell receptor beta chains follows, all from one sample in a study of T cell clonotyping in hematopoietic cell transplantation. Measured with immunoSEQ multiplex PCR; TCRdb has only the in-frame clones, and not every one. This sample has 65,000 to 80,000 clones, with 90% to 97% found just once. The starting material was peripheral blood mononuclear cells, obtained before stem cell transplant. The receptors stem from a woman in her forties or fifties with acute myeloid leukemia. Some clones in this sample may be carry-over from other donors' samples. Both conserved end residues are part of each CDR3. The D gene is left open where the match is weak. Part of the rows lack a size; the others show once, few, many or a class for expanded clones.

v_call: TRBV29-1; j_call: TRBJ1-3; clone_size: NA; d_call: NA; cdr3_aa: CSVESGAPGNTIYF; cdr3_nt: TGCAGCGTTGAATCCGGGGCTCCTGGAAACACCATATATTTT
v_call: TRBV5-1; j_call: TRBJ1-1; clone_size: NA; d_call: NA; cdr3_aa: CASSQTRDAEAFF; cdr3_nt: TGCGCCAGCAGCCAGACTCGGGACGCTGAAGCTTTCTTT
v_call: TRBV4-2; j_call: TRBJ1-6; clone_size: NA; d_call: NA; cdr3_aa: CASTRDFDSPLHF; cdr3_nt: TGTGCCAGCACCAGGGACTTCGATTCACCCCTCCACTTT
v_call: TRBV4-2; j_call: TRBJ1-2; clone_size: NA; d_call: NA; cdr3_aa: CASSQDRNGYGYTF; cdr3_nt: TGTGCCAGCAGCCAAGATAGGAACGGGTATGGCTACACCTTC
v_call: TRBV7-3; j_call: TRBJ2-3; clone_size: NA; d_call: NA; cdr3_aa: CASSLGLVTDTQYF; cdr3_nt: TGTGCCAGCAGCTTAGGGTTGGTTACAGATACGCAGTATTTT
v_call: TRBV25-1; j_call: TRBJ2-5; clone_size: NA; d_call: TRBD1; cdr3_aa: CASSQTGGQETQYF; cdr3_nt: TGTGCCAGCAGCCAAACAGGGGGCCAAGAGACCCAGTACTTC
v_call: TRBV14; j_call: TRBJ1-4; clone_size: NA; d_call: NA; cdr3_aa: CASSQDTGNRVGKLFF; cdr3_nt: TGTGCCAGCAGCCAAGATACAGGGAATCGAGTCGGAAAACTGTTTTTT
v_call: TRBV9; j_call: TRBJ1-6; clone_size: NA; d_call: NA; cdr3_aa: CASSPTLQGTNSPLHF; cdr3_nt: TGTGCCAGCAGCCCAACTTTACAGGGAACAAATTCACCCCTCCACTTT
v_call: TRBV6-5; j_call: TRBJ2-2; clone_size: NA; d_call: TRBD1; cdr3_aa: CASRPTGVSGELFF; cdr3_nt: TGTGCCAGCAGGCCGACAGGGGTATCCGGGGAGCTGTTTTTT
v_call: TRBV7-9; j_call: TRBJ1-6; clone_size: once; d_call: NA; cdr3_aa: CASSQQGESSPLHF; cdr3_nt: TGTGCCAGCAGCCAACAGGGAGAATCTTCACCCCTCCACTTT
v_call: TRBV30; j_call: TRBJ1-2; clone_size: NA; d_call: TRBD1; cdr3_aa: CACRGQVPGVDGYTF; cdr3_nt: TGTGCCTGCCGGGGACAGGTGCCCGGAGTTGATGGCTACACCTTC
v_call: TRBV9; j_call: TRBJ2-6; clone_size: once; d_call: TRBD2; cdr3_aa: CASSKLPGGSGANVLTF; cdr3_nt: TGTGCCAGCAGCAAGTTGCCGGGGGGCTCTGGGGCCAACGTCCTGACTTTC